A single sample is the source of the 20 T cell receptor beta chains below, sequenced in a study of control samples from healthy donors and cancer patients. The protocol was immunoSEQ multiplex PCR, while the TCRdb copy is restricted to in-frame clones and leaves out a portion. The sample records around 100,000 clones, about 91% being singletons. What was sequenced was blood. Every receptor here comes from a man aged 25-40 years in good health.

The rearrangement links TRBV6-5 to TRBJ1-1; TRBD1 matches 9 bases. V shed 5 bases, J shed 5 bases, and the junction held 6 bases outside the gene matches. The CDR3 is made up of 14 amino acids. Per the germline V gene, CDR1 is MNHEY and CDR2 is SVGAGI. The CDR3 nucleotides are TGTGCCAGCAGTACACACAGGGGGCGGACTGAAGCTTTCTTT. This translates into CASSTHRGRTEAFF.

This clone is medium-sized within its sample. The rearrangement uses TRBV7-8 and TRBJ2-1; maybe TRBD2 (5 bases). CDR3 length: 16 amino acids. Germline V gene sequence: CDR1 SGHVS, CDR2 FQNEAQ. Deletions cut 1 base from V and 1 base from J, with 11 bases between. The CDR3 region has the DNA TGTGCCAGCAGCTTAGAAGGCACTAGTTCCTACAATGAGCAGTTCTTC. Protein product: CASSLEGTSSYNEQFF.

This clone has just one count. V and J are TRBV6-6 and TRBJ2-1; 7 bases match TRBD2. This CDR3 is 20 amino acids long. Germline values: CDR1 MNHNY, CDR2 SVGAGI (reference sequence). J gave up 4 bases and V 5 bases, and 23 bases lay outside the gene matches. The CDR3 region is CASSPIAFVGSSGLYNEQFF. The CDR3 DNA is TGTGCCAGCAGTCCGATAGCGTTTGTCGGGAGTAGCGGGTTATACAATGAGCAGTTCTTC.

J is TRBJ1-2 and V is TRBV28; 8 positions match TRBD1. J lost 0 bases, V lost 4 bases, and 1 base had no gene match. Looked up from germline, CDR1 is MDHEN and CDR2 is SYDVKM. The length of the CDR3 is 14 residues. For the CDR3, the DNA is TGTGCCAGCAGTTCACAGGGGGCTAACTATGGCTACACCTTC. Its translation: CASSSQGANYGYTF.

The chain links TRBV9 to TRBJ2-1, with D possibly TRBD2 on 6 matching bases. The CDR3 loop spans 15 amino acids. The germline CDR1 and CDR2 sequences are SGDLS and YYNGEE. Trimming removed 0 bases from V and 2 bases from J, with 9 bases in between. In nucleotides, the CDR3 is TGTGCCAGCAGCGTAGCGGGAGACGCCTACAATGAGCAGTTCTTC. Residues: CASSVAGDAYNEQFF.

The CDR3 spells CASSLAWEANTGELFF. In DNA, the CDR3 is TGCGCCAGCAGCTTGGCCTGGGAAGCGAACACCGGGGAGCTGTTTTTT. The chain uses TRBV5-1 and TRBJ2-2; no reliable D call. This CDR3 contains 16 residues. Germline values: CDR1 SGHRS, CDR2 YFSETQ. V lost 0 bases to trimming and J lost 0 bases, with 9 bases between them.

This clone was detected once. The chain uses TRBV11-3 and TRBJ2-1; TRBD1 matches at 9 bases. Trimming took 6 bases from V and 9 from J; bases not matched to a gene: 9. Germline V gene lookup returns CDR1 SGHNT and CDR2 YENEEA. The CDR3 sequence is 14 residues long. CDR3 sequence: CASSSRQGDSEQFF. The CDR3 DNA is TGTGCCAGCAGTTCACGACAGGGGGACAGTGAGCAGTTCTTC. Drawing the rest from reference TRBV11-3 and TRBJ2-1, the complete variable domain is EAGVVQSPRYKIIEKKQPVAFWCNPISGHNTLYWYLQNLGQGPELLIRYENEEAVDDSQLPKDRFSAERLKGVDSTLKIQPAELGDSAVYLCASSSRQGDSEQFFGPGTRLTVL.

The V call is TRBV28, the J call TRBJ2-7; TRBD2 aligns across 10 bases. The V gene end was trimmed by 7 bases and the J gene end by 2 bases; junction bases not matched to a gene: 8. This CDR3 has 15 residues. Germline V gene sequence: CDR1 MDHEN, CDR2 SYDVKM. The CDR3 DNA reads TGTGCCAGCACCCCCGGGACTAGCGCAACCTACGAGCAGTACTTC. Translating it yields CASTPGTSATYEQYF.

This chain connects TRBV11-1 to TRBJ2-3; D not resolved. CDR1 is SGHAT, CDR2 FQDESV, per germline (reference sequence). This CDR3 contains 12 residues. V shed 5 bases and J shed 0 bases, with 3 bases lying between them. The CDR3 coding sequence is TGTGCCAGCAGCCATAGCACAGATACGCAGTATTTT. The encoded protein is CASSHSTDTQYF.

The rearrangement links TRBV3-1 (or the pseudogene TRBV3-2) to TRBJ2-3; D is perhaps TRBD1 (5 bases). The CDR3 loop spans 18 amino acids. Germline loops: CDR1 LGHDT, CDR2 YNNKEL (reference sequence). Trimming took 0 bases from V and 1 from J, leaving 17 bases between them. CDR3 sequence: CASSQDLLGPRGTDTQYF. The CDR3 DNA reads TGTGCCAGCAGCCAAGATCTGTTGGGGCCTCGAGGCACAGATACGCAGTATTTT.

The sample holds one count of this clone. The genes are TRBV4-1 and TRBJ2-7; D is uncertain. The CDR3 is 15 amino acids. The germline V gene encodes CDR1 MGHRA and CDR2 YSYEKL. V lost 0 bases and J 1 base, leaving 10 bases between the germline ends. CDR3 DNA sequence: TGCGCCAGCAGCCAAGATCTTGGGGATTCCTACGAGCAGTACTTC. Protein sequence: CASSQDLGDSYEQYF.

The chain employs TRBV7-7 and TRBJ2-2; 8 bases align to TRBD1. Germline CDR1 is SSHAT and CDR2 is FNYEAQ (reference sequence). CDR3 size: 15 residues. The V and J ends lost 5 bases and 2 bases, in that order; junction bases with no gene match: 4. DNA of the CDR3: TGTGCCAGCAGCAAGGGACAGGCTAACACCGGGGAGCTGTTTTTT. This gives the protein CASSKGQANTGELFF.

The chain employs TRBV6-2 or TRBV6-3 and TRBJ2-2; no definite D call. Trimming shortened V by 2 bases and J by 5 bases, and 15 bases separated the two germline ends. The CDR3 totals 16 residues. In germline, CDR1 is MNHEY, CDR2 SVGEGT. The CDR3 spells CASSYVASQTTGELFF. The CDR3, as DNA: TGTGCCAGCAGTTACGTAGCCTCGCAGACGACCGGGGAGCTGTTTTTT.

The chain has TRBV30 and TRBJ2-7; D is undetermined. This CDR3 spans 13 amino acids. Germline V gene sequence: CDR1 GTSNPN, CDR2 SVGIG (reference sequence). V was cut by 0 bases and J by 0 bases, with 6 bases left in between. The CDR3 DNA reads as TGTGCCTGGAGTGTAGGTAGCTCCTACGAGCAGTACTTC. The encoded protein is CAWSVGSSYEQYF.

The chain employs TRBV28 and TRBJ2-2; D not resolved. Per germline, CDR1 MDHEN and CDR2 SYDVKM. The CDR3 covers 18 residues. Trimming stripped 7 bases from V and 0 bases from J, with 21 bases between. CDR3 in amino acids: CASISAGRPLANTGELFF. The CDR3, as DNA: TGTGCCAGCATCTCCGCCGGACGGCCCCTAGCGAACACCGGGGAGCTGTTTTTT.

This rearrangement joins TRBV5-1 to TRBJ2-7; D not resolved. The CDR3 consists of 13 residues. Trimming shortened V by 0 bases and J by 3 bases, and 7 bases separated the two germline ends. From germline, CDR1 is SGHRS and CDR2 YFSETQ. As DNA, the CDR3 is TGCGCCAGCAGCTTGGTCTCCAGCTACGAGCAGTACTTC. Its protein product is CASSLVSSYEQYF.

This chain joins TRBV7-3 and TRBJ2-5; the match to TRBD2 covers 8 bases. The germline V gene encodes CDR1 SGHTA and CDR2 FQGTGA. The CDR3 sequence is 15 residues long. V was pared by 5 bases and J by 1 base, with 6 bases of the junction left unmatched. This CDR3 reads CASSLTGGAQETQYF. In DNA form, the CDR3 reads TGTGCCAGCAGCCTTACGGGAGGGGCCCAAGAGACCCAGTACTTC. Filled out from reference TRBV7-3 and TRBJ2-5, the complete variable domain reads GAGVSQTPSNKVTEKGKYVELRCDPISGHTALYWYRQSLGQGPEFLIYFQGTGAADDSGLPNDRFFAVRPEGSVSTLKIQRTERGDSAVYLCASSLTGGAQETQYFGPGTRLLVL.

V is TRBV19 and J is TRBJ1-1; D may be TRBD1 (6 bases). The V end lost 1 base, the J end lost 3 bases, and 9 bases lay between the germline ends. The V gene's germline CDR1 is LNHDA and CDR2 SQIVND (reference sequence). The CDR3 has 14 residues. The CDR3 here is CASSIVDRHTEAFF. CDR3 nucleotides: TGTGCCAGTAGTATAGTTGACAGGCACACTGAAGCTTTCTTT.

CDR3 nucleotides: TGTGCCAGCAGTGAATGGGGGGGGAGCTACAATGAGCAGTTCTTC. Residues: CASSEWGGSYNEQFF. The chain is built from TRBV2 and TRBJ2-1; 7 bases are shared with TRBD2. There are 15 residues in the CDR3. CDR1 and CDR2 from the germline V gene are SNHLY and FYNNEI. Germline trimming cut 2 bases from V and 3 bases from J; bases unmatched to any gene: 4.

The chain is built from TRBV28 and TRBJ1-2, with 8 bases aligning to TRBD1. In germline, CDR1 is MDHEN, CDR2 SYDVKM. The CDR3 is 15 residues long. The V gene end was trimmed by 3 bases and the J gene end by 5 bases; junction bases not matched to a gene: 8. CDR3 region: CASSLGAGGRYGYTF. The CDR3 nucleotides read TGTGCCAGCAGTTTGGGGGCAGGGGGCAGGTATGGCTACACCTTC.